The 3 T cell receptor beta chains reported below all come from one sample, sequenced in a study of cytomegalovirus exposure and HLA in healthy donors. PCR involved 60 Vbeta and 13 Jbeta primers. The repertoire was sequenced with immunoSEQ multiplex PCR; TCRdb's copy has only in-frame clones and lacks some. The table records approximately 98,000 clones, 74% of them present only once. Sequencing used PBMCs. The receptors derive from a male donor in good health and CMV-seronegative.

The rearrangement uses TRBV15 and TRBJ2-7; D gene uncertain. With 0 bases removed from V and 5 bases from J, the gap between germline ends came to 8 bases. The CDR3 contains 13 residues. Germline loops: CDR1 LNHNV, CDR2 YYDKDF (reference sequence). The CDR3 is CATSRDPPDEQYF. CDR3 nucleotides: TGTGCCACCAGCAGAGATCCCCCCGACGAGCAGTACTTC.

The chain joins TRBV7-2 to TRBJ1-2; TRBD1 is a possible D gene (6 bases). Germline V gene data show CDR1 as SGHTA and CDR2 as FQGNSA. The CDR3 spans 14 residues. The ends were cut back, 5 bases at V and 3 bases at J, with 13 bases in the middle. The CDR3 bases are TGTGCCAGCAGCCGGCCGGACAGACACTATGGCTACACCTTC. This codes for CASSRPDRHYGYTF.

This clone was counted between two and nine times. The chain has TRBV11-2 and TRBJ1-2; possible D gene TRBD1, 6 bases. The CDR3 spans 16 residues. Germline values: CDR1 SGHAT, CDR2 FQNNGV. V was trimmed by 5 bases and J by 5 bases, leaving 21 bases between them. The CDR3 coding sequence is TGTGCCAGCAGCCGCCTGGGACACGGGATAAGATATGGCTACACCTTC. Residues: CASSRLGHGIRYGYTF.